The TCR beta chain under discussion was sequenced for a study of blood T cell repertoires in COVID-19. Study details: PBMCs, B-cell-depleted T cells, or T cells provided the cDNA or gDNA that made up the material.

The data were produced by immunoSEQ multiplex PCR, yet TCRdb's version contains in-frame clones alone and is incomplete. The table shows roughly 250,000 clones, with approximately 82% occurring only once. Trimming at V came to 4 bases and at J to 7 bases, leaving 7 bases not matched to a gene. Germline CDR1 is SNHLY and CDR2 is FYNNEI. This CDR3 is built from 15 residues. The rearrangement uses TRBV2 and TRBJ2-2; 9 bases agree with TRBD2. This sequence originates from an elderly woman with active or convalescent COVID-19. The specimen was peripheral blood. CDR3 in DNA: TGTGCCAGCAGTGGGATGGCGGGAGGGAGCGGGGAGCTGTTTTTT. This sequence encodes CASSGMAGGSGELFF. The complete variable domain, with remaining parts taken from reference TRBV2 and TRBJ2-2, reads EPEVTQTPSHQVTQMGQEVILRCVPISNHLYFYWYRQILGQKVEFLVSFYNNEISEKSEIFDDQFSVERPDGSNFTLKIRSTKLEDSAMYFCASSGMAGGSGELFFGEGSRLTVL.